This TCR beta chain was recorded in a study of control samples from healthy donors and cancer patients (dated by TCRdb to 2020 to 2021). Libraries were prepared through the immunoSEQ multiplex PCR assay. TCRdb retrieved this table from immuneACCESS and kept in-frame rearrangements only. Not all clones are present; in checked studies, unresolved V genes account for under half, and no reason is known for the remainder. In this sample the table shows 20,000 or so clones, 85% of which occur a single time. Together, the top ten hold more than 30% of the sample. With respect to this clone: The antigen it recognizes is unknown. No qualities accompany the bases; no much larger clone lies one base away.

The germline V end is reduced by 8 bases and the J end by 6 bases; junction bases left unmatched: 4. The cysteine opens and the phenylalanine closes a CDR3 of 14 amino acids. The read is trimmed to its CDR3 DNA, 42 bases read in frame from base 1. The germline V gene (reference sequence) sets CDR1 to MNHEY and CDR2 to SMNVEV. The chain couples TRBV27 to TRBJ2-1; the junction holds 13 bases that match TRBD2. The sample comprised PBMCs. The TCR comes from a man in his 60s with head and neck cancer. The CDR3 here reads CASVGLAGVNEQFF. The nucleotides read TGTGCCAGCGTTGGACTAGCGGGAGTCAATGAGCAGTTCTTC.